This entry lists 7 T cell receptor beta chains sequenced from one sample in a study of blood T cell repertoires in COVID-19. Sequenced by immunoSEQ multiplex PCR; TCRdb stores in-frame clones only, minus some. The sample shows around 140,000 clones, 70% to 90% of them seen only once. What was sequenced was peripheral blood. The receptors come from a man aged 70-80 years with acute or convalescent COVID-19.

The chain combines TRBV28 with TRBJ1-2; the D is unclear. From germline, CDR1 is MDHEN and CDR2 SYDVKM. Trimming left V 4 bases short and J 0 bases short, with 12 bases between. The length of the CDR3 is 15 residues. CDR3 DNA: TGTGCCAGCAGTTGGGAGAGTACTACTAACTATGGCTACACCTTC. The encoded protein is CASSWESTTNYGYTF.

The CDR3 bases are TGTGCCAGCAGTGGACAGGGTGGGTCCTACGAGCAGTACTTC. Encoded protein: CASSGQGGSYEQYF. The rearrangement uses TRBV2 and TRBJ2-7; the match to TRBD1 covers 7 bases. This CDR3 has 14 amino acids. Germline V gene lookup returns CDR1 SNHLY and CDR2 FYNNEI. The trim removed 4 bases at V and 1 base at J, leaving 4 bases unmatched.

V is TRBV3-1 (or the pseudogene TRBV3-2) and J is TRBJ2-6; the D gene is possibly TRBD2 (6 bases). Germline V gene lookup returns CDR1 LGHDT and CDR2 YNNKEL (reference sequence). Trimming stripped 1 base from V and 2 bases from J, with 6 bases between. CDR3 size: 15 residues. Here the CDR3 DNA reads TGTGCCAGCAGCCAAGGGGGGGCTGGGGCCAACGTCCTGACTTTC. This sequence encodes CASSQGGAGANVLTF.

The chain combines TRBV27 with TRBJ2-7, with 11 bases that match TRBD1. The length of the CDR3 is 15 residues. CDR1 MNHEY and CDR2 SMNVEV come from the germline V gene (reference sequence). Trimming cost V 6 bases and J 3 bases; bases outside gene matches: 7. The CDR3 DNA is TGTGCCAGCAGCACTACCGGGACAGGGGGCTACGAGCAGTACTTC. Translation: CASSTTGTGGYEQYF.

On this clone itself: This CDR3 is also generated by other DNA sequences in the sample. The V gene is TRBV28, the J gene TRBJ2-7, with 8 positions matching TRBD1. The CDR3 contains 15 residues. CDR1 and CDR2 from the germline V gene are MDHEN and SYDVKM. Trimming at V came to 5 bases and at J to 7 bases, leaving 13 bases not matched to a gene. For the CDR3, the DNA is TGTGCCAGCAGTCCCCCCGGGACAGGTCTAGGGGAGCAGTACTTC. Translating gives CASSPPGTGLGEQYF.

V and J are TRBV6-5 and TRBJ1-1; TRBD1 might be the D (5 bases). CDR1 is MNHEY and CDR2 is SVGAGI in the germline V gene. The CDR3 sequence is 14 residues long. Trimming removed 8 bases from V and 4 bases from J, with 17 bases in between. CDR3 nucleotides: TGTGCCAGCGGAGGTCGGGGGTCGGGCACTGAAGCTTTCTTT. Protein sequence: CASGGRGSGTEAFF.

The rearrangement uses TRBV4-2 and TRBJ2-5; TRBD2 agrees at 9 bases. Germline CDR1 is LGHNA and CDR2 is YNFKEQ. The CDR3 consists of 17 residues. Losses at the gene ends were 2 bases for V and 0 bases for J; bases not matched to a gene: 7. The CDR3 protein is CASSQNPGLADQETQYF. The CDR3 DNA follows: TGTGCCAGCAGCCAAAACCCGGGACTAGCAGACCAAGAGACCCAGTACTTC.